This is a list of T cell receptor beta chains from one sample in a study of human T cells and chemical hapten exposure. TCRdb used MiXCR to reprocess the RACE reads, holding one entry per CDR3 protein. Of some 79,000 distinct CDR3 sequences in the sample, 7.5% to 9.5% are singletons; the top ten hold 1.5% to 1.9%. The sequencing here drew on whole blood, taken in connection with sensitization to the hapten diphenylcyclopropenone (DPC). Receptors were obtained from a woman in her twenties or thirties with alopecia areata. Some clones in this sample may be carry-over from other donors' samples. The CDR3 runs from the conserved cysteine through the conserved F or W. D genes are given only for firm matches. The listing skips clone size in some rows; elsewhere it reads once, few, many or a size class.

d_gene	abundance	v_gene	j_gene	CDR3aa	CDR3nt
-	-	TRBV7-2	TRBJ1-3	CASSSRDGNTIYF	TGTGCCAGCAGCTCCAGAGATGGAAACACCATATATTTT
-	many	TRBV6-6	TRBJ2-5	CASLSHGGPQETQYF	TGTGCCAGCCTGTCTCACGGGGGCCCCCAAGAGACCCAGTACTTC
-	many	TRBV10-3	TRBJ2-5	CAISTSPGGQETQYF	TGTGCCATCAGTACCTCACCCGGGGGCCAGGAGACCCAGTACTTC
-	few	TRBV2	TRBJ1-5	CASHSTSGTRDQPQNF	TGTGCCAGCCATTCCACGTCTGGGACAAGGGATCAGCCCCAGAATTTT
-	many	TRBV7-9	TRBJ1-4	CASSLSGANEKLFF	TGTGCCAGCAGCTTATCCGGGGCTAATGAAAAACTGTTTTTT
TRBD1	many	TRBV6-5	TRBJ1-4	CASTGRQGGKLFF	TGTGCCAGCACCGGACGACAGGGAGGAAAACTGTTTTTT
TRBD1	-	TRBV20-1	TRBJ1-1	CSARDPRTGGTEAFF	TGCAGTGCTAGAGATCCCCGGACAGGGGGGACTGAAGCTTTCTTT
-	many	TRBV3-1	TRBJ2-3	CASTFGTRDTQYF	TGTGCCAGCACTTTTGGTACGAGGGATACGCAGTATTTT
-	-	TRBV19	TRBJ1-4	CASSLSSGINEKLFF	TGTGCCAGTAGTCTATCGTCGGGGATAAATGAAAAACTGTTTTTT
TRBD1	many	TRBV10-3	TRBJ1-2	CAISEATGSGANYGYTF	TGTGCCATCAGTGAGGCGACAGGGTCGGGGGCTAACTATGGCTACACCTTC
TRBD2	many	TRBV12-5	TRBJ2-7	CASVLSGGPSYEQYF	TGTGCTAGTGTTCTTAGCGGGGGCCCGTCCTACGAGCAGTACTTC
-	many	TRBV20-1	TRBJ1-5	CSAREGSEDQPQHF	TGCAGTGCTAGAGAAGGCTCCGAAGATCAGCCCCAGCATTTT
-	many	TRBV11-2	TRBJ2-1	CASSPPLDSYNEQFF	TGTGCCAGCAGCCCCCCCTTGGACAGTTACAATGAGCAGTTCTTC
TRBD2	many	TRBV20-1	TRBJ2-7	CSALDLLAGDSYEQYF	TGCAGTGCGTTAGATTTGCTAGCGGGGGACTCCTACGAGCAGTACTTC
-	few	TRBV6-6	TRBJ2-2	CASSYSFGGGGTGELFF	TGTGCCAGCAGTTACTCTTTTGGGGGCGGTGGCACCGGGGAGCTGTTTTTT
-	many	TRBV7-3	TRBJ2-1	CASSPGASSSYNEQFF	TGTGCCAGCAGCCCTGGGGCCTCAAGCTCCTACAATGAGCAGTTCTTC
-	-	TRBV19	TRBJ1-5	CASSISGGTQPQHF	TGTGCCAGTAGTATAAGTGGGGGCACTCAGCCCCAGCATTTT
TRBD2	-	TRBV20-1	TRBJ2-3	CSASPWTSGGDTQYF	TGCAGTGCTAGTCCTTGGACTAGCGGGGGAGATACGCAGTATTTT
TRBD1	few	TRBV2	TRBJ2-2	CASRVGQAKGIDTGELFF	TGTGCCAGCAGGGTAGGACAGGCGAAGGGTATAGACACCGGGGAGCTGTTTTTT
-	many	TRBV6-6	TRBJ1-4	CASSYSGATNEKLFF	TGTGCCAGCAGTTACTCAGGGGCAACTAATGAAAAACTGTTTTTT
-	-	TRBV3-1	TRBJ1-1	CASSPRGRNTEAFF	TGTGCCAGCAGCCCCCGCGGTAGAAACACTGAAGCTTTCTTT
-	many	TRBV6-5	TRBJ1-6	CASRKPGLPNSPLHF	TGTGCCAGCAGGAAGCCGGGACTTCCTAATTCACCCCTCCACTTT
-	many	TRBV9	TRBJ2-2	CASSVYDEGRTGELFF	TGTGCCAGCAGCGTATATGATGAAGGGAGAACCGGGGAGCTGTTTTTT
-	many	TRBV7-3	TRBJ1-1	CASSLTLAGIMNTEAFF	TGTGCCAGCAGCTTAACGCTCGCAGGGATAATGAACACTGAAGCTTTCTTT
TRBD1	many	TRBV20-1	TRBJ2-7	CSARGQGGIEQYF	TGCAGTGCTAGAGGACAGGGTGGTATCGAGCAGTACTTC
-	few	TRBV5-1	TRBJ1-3	CASSSTASGNTIYF	TGCGCCAGCAGCTCCACAGCTTCTGGAAACACCATATATTTT